The rows below give T cell receptor beta chains drawn from one sample of a study of blood T cell repertoires in COVID-19. Clones were read by immunoSEQ multiplex PCR, and TCRdb kept only the in-frame ones, dropping some. The sample includes about 67,000 clones, 87% of them seen just once. The source material was peripheral blood. The receptors were gathered from a man in his fifties with active COVID-19. Each CDR3 is given with its conserved first and last residue. A D gene is named only where the DNA matches it firmly. Where a row states a size, it is once, few, many or the class of an expanded clone; other rows omit it.

d_call clone_size j_call v_call cdr3_nt cdr3_aa
- - TRBJ2-7 TRBV2 TGTGCCAGCAAAGACGCGGAGCCCTACGAGCAGTACTTC CASKDAEPYEQYF
TRBD1 - TRBJ1-1 TRBV4-2 TGTGCCAGCAGCCAAGCACAGGGGGACACTGAAGCTTTCTTT CASSQAQGDTEAFF
- - TRBJ1-3 TRBV7-2 TGTGCCAGCAGCTTCGGAGCGGTGAACACCATATATTTT CASSFGAVNTIYF
- - TRBJ2-7 TRBV2 TGTGCCAGCGGAGGTACGGGGACCTACGAGCAGTACTTC CASGGTGTYEQYF
- - TRBJ2-3 TRBV28 TGTGCCAGCAGTTTTGGCCAGACGCAGTATTTT CASSFGQTQYF
- - TRBJ2-3 TRBV10-3 TGTGCCATCAGTGAGGCACGGACAGCCACAGATACGCAGTATTTT CAISEARTATDTQYF
TRBD2 - TRBJ2-2 TRBV9 TGTGCCAGCAGCGTAGACCTAGCGGGCTTGAACACCGGGGAGCTGTTTTTT CASSVDLAGLNTGELFF
TRBD2 few TRBJ2-1 TRBV9 TGTGCCAGCAGCGTAGCGCCTAGCGGCTACAATGAGCAGTTCTTC CASSVAPSGYNEQFF
TRBD1 - TRBJ1-4 TRBV12-3/TRBV12-4 TGTGCCAGCAGGACAGGGGTTAATGAAAAACTGTTTTTT CASRTGVNEKLFF
- - TRBJ1-6 TRBV5-6 TGTGCCAGCAGCTTGGTCAATGTCAGGGCCCTCTCCTATAATTCACCCCTCCACTTT CASSLVNVRALSYNSPLHF
TRBD2 once TRBJ2-7 TRBV11-3 TGTGCCAGCAGCCCTCTCTCTCGGGGGGGTGAGCAGTACTTC CASSPLSRGGEQYF
- - TRBJ2-3 TRBV6-5 TGTGCCAGCAGTATCAGGGGAAGCACAGATACGCAGTATTTT CASSIRGSTDTQYF
- - TRBJ1-3 TRBV6-2/TRBV6-3 TGTGCCAGCAGTCAACAGAGACGGAACTCTGGAAACACCATATATTTT CASSQQRRNSGNTIYF
TRBD2 once TRBJ2-5 TRBV27 TGTGCCAGCAGTAAAGGGGCGGGAGTGGGCCAAGAGACCCAGTACTTC CASSKGAGVGQETQYF
TRBD1 - TRBJ2-1 TRBV29-1 TGCAGCGCCAAACTTCGGGACAGGGGGCGGTTTGGCTACAATGAGCAGTTCTTC CSAKLRDRGRFGYNEQFF
- - TRBJ2-1 TRBV29-1 TGCAGCGTTGATGTTACTGCGATGAGTGAGCAGTTCTTC CSVDVTAMSEQFF
- - TRBJ2-3 TRBV30 TGTGCCTGGCCGGGACACCTGGGGGATACGCAGTATTTT CAWPGHLGDTQYF
- - TRBJ1-1 TRBV18 TGTGCCAGCGCGGGTGGGAACACTGAAGCTTTCTTT CASAGGNTEAFF
TRBD1 - TRBJ2-7 TRBV11-3 TGTGCCAGCGGCCCCGGGACAGGGGGATACGAGCAGTACTTC CASGPGTGGYEQYF
- - TRBJ2-2 TRBV9 TGTGCCAGCTGTTTGGACTCGACCGGGGAGCTGTTTTTT CASCLDSTGELFF
TRBD2 - TRBJ2-1 TRBV19 TGTGCCAGTAGTATCCTCCCTAGCGGGAGTGGTGGGGTGCAGTTCTTC CASSILPSGSGGVQFF
- - TRBJ1-6 TRBV19 TGTGCCAGTAGTATGCCCGGGAGTGGGCCCCTCCACTTT CASSMPGSGPLHF
- - TRBJ1-5 TRBV27 TGTGCCAGCAGTTCTGACAGGTCAACGAGAGCCTATCAGCCCCAGCATTTT CASSSDRSTRAYQPQHF